Included here is one T cell receptor beta chain sequence, with context. Authors' data handling: The authors estimated nucleated cell counts from reference gene primer amplification. Here immunoSEQ multiplex PCR was the method, and the copy in TCRdb shows in-frame clones only, minus some. The V and J calls and the clone size are those of that table, but D and trimming were determined from the DNA. The data show roughly 250,000 clones, with about nine tenths seen just once and 3.5% to 4.5% held by the top ten. In germline, CDR1 is MRHNA, CDR2 SNTAGT. This CDR3 comprises 13 residues. V was pared by 4 bases and J by 6 bases, with 11 bases between. This specimen belongs to a study of blood T cell repertoires in COVID-19. For the study at large: Specimens from acute and convalescent COVID-19 originated in the United States, Italy and Spain.

The clonotype originates from a woman between 40 and 55 years old with acute or convalescent COVID-19. This chain connects TRBV6-4 to TRBJ2-3; the D gene is possibly TRBD1 (5 bases). Source material: peripheral blood. CDR3 protein: CASSALSGDTQYF. The CDR3 nucleotides read TGTGCCAGCAGTGCCCTCTCAGGGGATACGCAGTATTTT.